What follows are 6 T cell receptor beta chains derived from one specimen sequenced in a study of T-cell memory formation after mild COVID-19 listed by TCRdb under 2021. Receptor libraries were prepared by 5' RACE. For sequencing, an Illumina NovaSeq 6000 was employed. Using fastp at Q25 and MiXCR, TCRdb reprocessed the public reads and kept productive beta chains. For every CDR3 protein sequence, its rows merge into one entry that carries the most common genes and DNA. The sample table contains 150,000 to 200,000 distinct CDR3 sequences; only one count was recorded for 16% of them. The ten largest account for 2% to 2.5% of the sample. The sample consisted of PBMCs or a T cell subset sorted from them (not recorded which). The receptors originated from an adult woman who had mild COVID-19 (a few samples of this study predate the infection). The sample titles of this study are shuffled in the database, so cell type and time point are left out; the donor was told from shared clones.

V and J are TRBV10-3 and TRBJ2-7; TRBD2 is a possible D gene (6 bases). Trimming removed 6 bases at V and 3 bases at J, with 18 bases between. This CDR3 comprises 15 residues. The germline gives CDR1 ENHRY, CDR2 SYGVKD. CDR3 residues: CAIRGPGLGVYEQYF. CDR3 coding DNA: TGTGCCATCAGGGGTCCGGGACTGGGGGTCTACGAGCAGTACTTC.

The chain uses TRBV5-1 and TRBJ1-1; 8 bases align to TRBD1. Germline-derived CDR1 and CDR2 are SGHRS and YFSETQ. CDR3 length: 16 residues. The junction had 8 bases not matched to a gene; V was cut back by 0 bases and J by 4 bases. CDR3 DNA sequence: TGCGCCAGCAGCTTGGGACCCGGACAGGGAGGCACTGAAGCTTTCTTT. Its translation is CASSLGPGQGGTEAFF.

The V gene is TRBV30, the J gene TRBJ2-3; TRBD2 aligns across 8 bases. V lost 4 bases to trimming and J lost 4 bases; unmatched junction nucleotides: 7. Per the germline V gene, CDR1 is GTSNPN and CDR2 is SVGIG (reference sequence). There are 14 residues in the CDR3. The CDR3 region is CAWTDSGTPDTQYF. CDR3 bases: TGTGCCTGGACCGATAGCGGGACCCCAGATACGCAGTATTTT. The whole variable domain, filled in from reference TRBV30 and TRBJ2-3, reads SQTIHQWPATLVQPVGSPLSLECTVEGTSNPNLYWYRQAAGRGLQLLFYSVGIGQISSEVPQNLSASRPQDRQFILSSKKLLLSDSGFYLCAWTDSGTPDTQYFGPGTRLTVL.

This clonotype was detected only a few times. CDR3 nucleotides: TGTGCCAGCAGCAGCTCCGGGACAGGGGAGGCGAACTATGGCTACACCTTC. Protein product: CASSSSGTGEANYGYTF. The J gene is TRBJ1-2, the V gene TRBV7-9; 10 bases fit TRBD1. Looked up from germline, CDR1 is SEHNR and CDR2 is FQNEAQ (reference sequence). The CDR3 sequence is 17 residues long. V lost 5 bases and J lost 2; bases outside the gene matches: 11.

This clonotype was seen only a few times. The chain couples TRBV4-3 to TRBJ2-7; TRBD1 aligns across 7 bases. CDR3 length: 14 amino acids. Germline values: CDR1 LGHNA, CDR2 YSLEER. Trimming at V came to 3 bases and at J to 3 bases, leaving 5 bases not matched to a gene. CDR3 sequence reads: CASSHEHRGYEQYF. CDR3 in DNA: TGCGCCAGCAGCCACGAACACAGGGGCTACGAGCAGTACTTC.

The chain joins TRBV7-2 to TRBJ1-1; unclear D gene. This CDR3 contains 15 residues. V was pared by 4 bases and J by 1 base, with 13 bases between. Germline CDR1 is SGHTA and CDR2 is FQGNSA. The DNA for the CDR3 is TGTGCCAGCAGCTCTCTGGGAGTCAGGAACACTGAAGCTTTCTTT. Translated: CASSSLGVRNTEAFF. The full variable domain, with the rest looked up from reference TRBV7-2 and TRBJ1-1, is GAGVSQSPSNKVTEKGKDVELRCDPISGHTALYWYRQSLGQGLEFLIYFQGNSAPDKSGLPSDRFSAERTGGSVSTLTIQRTQQEDSAVYLCASSSLGVRNTEAFFGQGTRLTVV.